This section outlines one T cell receptor (beta chain) sequence together with its context. The antigen it binds to is not known. The record has no base qualities; no much larger clone is one base away. This entry comes from a study of T cells in Graves' hyperthyroidism and ophthalmopathy (dated by TCRdb to the late 2010s). Regarding the research as a whole: TCR V-J signatures able to tell the groups apart were searched for in a discovery cohort of 100 or so patients, of whom about 40 had Graves' ophthalmopathy and roughly 59 had stable Graves' hyperthyroidism. An independent validation cohort of under 20 hyperthyroidism patients and 17 patients who later progressed to ophthalmopathy tested prospective prediction of ophthalmopathy. For training and testing, the 100 or so patients in the discovery cohort were randomly divided in a 7:3 ratio. The study also compared thyroid tissue and blood T-cell repertoires from roughly six Graves' hyperthyroidism patients. Following sampling, methimazole starting at 30 mg daily was given to hyperthyroidism patients, and high-dose intravenous methylprednisolone was given to ophthalmopathy patients. The paper reports TCR Vbeta CDR3 sequencing of 130 to 150 peripheral blood samples: over 40 ophthalmopathy, about 75 hyperthyroidism and approximately 17 progressor patients.

Graves' hyperthyroidism was defined as stable when no progression to ophthalmopathy occurred over 18 months of follow-up. Hyperthyroidism patients were newly diagnosed, with disease duration under 2 months, and aged 18 to 65 years. Exclusion was applied to patients with uncontrolled infections, other autoimmune diseases, pregnancy or lactation. Diagnoses relied on clinical symptoms, serum thyroxine and TRAb, thyroid ultrasound and orbital computed tomography. Total RNA was extracted with Trizol reagent, and quality was checked on an Agilent 2100 Bioanalyzer. Study-level results and caveats: In cross-validation, a model built on a 13 V-J signature told ophthalmopathy apart from stable hyperthyroidism with just under 90% sensitivity and around 84% specificity, and in testing the same model reached 80%/75%. In validation, the model predicted progression to ophthalmopathy with 55% to 71% sensitivity and around 72% specificity, a median of 6.5 months before onset. Sample size was not statistically predetermined, and blinding of investigators to group allocation was not performed. Most expanded thyroid clonotypes (frequency above 0.001) were also found in blood, which suggests that blood repertoires may mirror thyroid immune responses.

Amplification of TCR beta CDR3 regions was carried out from RNA transcripts. The first round of RT-PCR for the TCR CDR3 was performed with the HTBI primer set and the Qiagen OneStep RT-PCR kit. Libraries were constructed in a second round of multiplex PCR, after which size selection and purification were carried out. Sequencing of the libraries was done on an Illumina HiSeq2000 using paired-end 100 bp reads. Under the source paper's analysis protocol: SOAPnuke was used to process the raw data, with reads discarded if the reads contained adapters or uncalled bases, had a mean Phred below 15, or lacked an exact constant-primer or identifier match. High-quality paired reads were merged using COPE v1.2.5, and each unique nucleotide sequence was defined as a clonotype. MiTCR v1.1 was used to align clonotypes to the IMGT TRBV, TRBD and TRBJ reference segments. The analysis was restricted to V-J combinations with a frequency above 0.0001, which together covered about 99% of the repertoires. A TCS score was defined as the ratio of F50 (clonal expansion) to E x V (chaos), with BLOSUM62-based TCRdist applied between CDR3 peptides within each V-J. Welch's t-statistics and random forest reduced around 510 V-J features to 10 to 15, which were used in a naive Bayes classifier (R e1071). Thyroid-blood repertoire similarity was quantified with the Morisita-Horn index. The public reads were quality trimmed at Q25 with fastp and then assembled into clones with MiXCR by TCRdb, keeping productive beta chains. Every entry covers one CDR3 protein and lists the most common genes and DNA from its rows. The V and J calls were determined by TCRdb, not by the authors. Across this sample there are 500,000 to 750,000 distinct CDR3 sequences, with roughly 50% seen only once. The top ten constitute approximately 7.5% of the sample.

This receptor was obtained from a woman aged 18 to 35 with Graves' hyperthyroidism. Sequences were obtained from peripheral blood or thyroid tissue (not recorded which).

CDR3 sequence: CASSKRGLAGSTDTQYF. In nucleotides, the sequence is TGTGCCAGCAGCAAAAGGGGTCTAGCGGGAAGTACAGATACGCAGTATTTT. The V and J segments used are TRBV7-2 and TRBJ2-3, and TRBD2 aligns with 9 junction nucleotides. CDR1 and CDR2 are drawn from the germline V gene: SGHTA, FQGNSA. The CDR3, from cysteine to phenylalanine, totals 17 residues. The retained sequence is limited to the CDR3, 51 bases, with the frame set at the first base. V trim: 5 bases; J trim: 3 bases; unmatched bases: 12.